These 13 T cell receptor beta chains were all obtained from the same sample, sequenced in a study of identical twins' blood T cells. TCRdb processed the 5' RACE reads anew with MiXCR; each CDR3 protein has one entry. The table lists 300,000 to 450,000 distinct CDR3 sequences, roughly 28% of them singletons. The sequenced sample was PBMCs. The receptors stem from a woman between 18 and 49 years old in good health.

The rearrangement uses TRBV20-1 and TRBJ1-1; the D is unclear. The V end was cut by 6 bases, the J end by 2 bases, with 13 bases between. Germline V gene sequence: CDR1 DFQATT, CDR2 SNEGSKA (reference sequence). This CDR3 is built from 13 residues. The CDR3 reads CSANVGTNTEAFF. Written as DNA, the CDR3 is TGCAGTGCAAATGTGGGCACAAACACTGAAGCTTTCTTT.

The chain couples TRBV2 to TRBJ2-7; no definite D call. The CDR3 loop spans 15 amino acids. In germline, CDR1 is SNHLY, CDR2 FYNNEI. V was clipped by 4 bases and J by 0 bases, with 13 bases between them. CDR3 protein: CASSGDRASSYEQYF. The CDR3, as DNA: TGTGCCAGCAGTGGTGATCGGGCTAGCTCCTACGAGCAGTACTTC.

The rearrangement links TRBV20-1 to TRBJ1-1; a weak D match, TRBD1 (5 bases). The V gene lost 4 bases and the J gene lost 0 bases, with 12 bases spanning the gap. Per germline, CDR1 DFQATT and CDR2 SNEGSKA (reference sequence). The CDR3 consists of 14 residues. Written as DNA, the CDR3 is TGCAGTGCTACCTCAGGGAGATTGAACACTGAAGCTTTCTTT. Translation gives CSATSGRLNTEAFF.

J is TRBJ2-3 and V is TRBV7-9; possibly TRBD2 for D (6 bases). Trimming stripped 1 base from V and 2 bases from J, with 10 bases between. Germline-derived CDR1 and CDR2 are SEHNR and FQNEAQ (reference sequence). The CDR3 runs 15 residues. In DNA, the CDR3 is TGTGCCAGCAGCTTAGAGCGGGCCTACACAGATACGCAGTATTTT. Translating it yields CASSLERAYTDTQYF.

This clonotype was found a few times. The rearrangement joins TRBV29-1 to TRBJ1-2, with 8 bases fitting TRBD1. The CDR3 is made up of 12 amino acids. Germline CDR1 is SQVTM and CDR2 is ANQGSEA. The V and J ends lost 4 bases and 7 bases, in that order; junction bases with no gene match: 5. The CDR3 loop reads CSVVQGAIGYTF. The CDR3 DNA is TGCAGCGTTGTGCAGGGGGCGATTGGCTACACCTTC.

The chain has TRBV7-2 and TRBJ2-3; D is undetermined. CDR3 length: 12 residues. The germline gives CDR1 SGHTA, CDR2 FQGNSA. Trimming took off 1 base at V and 8 bases at J, with 7 bases between the two ends. The CDR3 is CASSLGGRTQYF. Here the CDR3 DNA reads TGTGCCAGCAGCTTAGGAGGTCGTACGCAGTATTTT.

The J gene is TRBJ2-1, the V gene TRBV20-1, with 10 bases aligning to TRBD2. The CDR3 spans 15 residues. Trimming removed 6 bases from V and 1 base from J; junction bases left unmatched: 6. Germline assignment: CDR1 DFQATT and CDR2 SNEGSKA (reference sequence). The CDR3 is CSAAPSGSSYNEQFF. CDR3 bases: TGCAGTGCGGCCCCTAGCGGGAGTTCCTACAATGAGCAGTTCTTC.

The rearrangement links TRBV19 to TRBJ1-1, with unresolved D. Deletions cut 6 bases from V and 2 bases from J, with 13 bases between. Germline V gene data show CDR1 as LNHDA and CDR2 as SQIVND (reference sequence). The CDR3 is made up of 14 amino acids. The CDR3: CASRKGPTNTEAFF. In DNA, the CDR3 is TGTGCCAGTAGGAAAGGACCTACAAACACTGAAGCTTTCTTT.

This rearrangement joins TRBV20-1 to TRBJ2-7; perhaps D is TRBD1 or TRBD2 (6 bases each). The CDR3 length is 12 residues. The V end lost 6 bases, the J end lost 4 bases, and 13 bases lay between the germline ends. The germline CDR1 and CDR2 sequences are DFQATT and SNEGSKA (reference sequence). The CDR3: CSAGGRSYEQYF. The CDR3 DNA is TGCAGTGCCGGGGGCAGGTCATACGAGCAGTACTTC.

This rearrangement joins TRBV7-3 to TRBJ2-1, with a tentative D call TRBD2 (5 bases). Trimming removed 4 bases at V and 8 bases at J, with 9 bases between. CDR1 is SGHTA and CDR2 is FQGTGA in the germline V gene. The CDR3 extends over 12 amino acids. The CDR3, as DNA: TGTGCCAGCAGCTCTAGCATCGATGAGCAGTTCTTC. Protein: CASSSSIDEQFF.

This clonotype was seen more than once but under ten times. One end of the junction does not line up with germline, which may come from a read error. The rearrangement links TRBV6-6 to TRBJ1-3; no clear D gene. This CDR3 is built from 15 residues. Per the germline V gene, CDR1 is MNHNY and CDR2 is SVGAGI (reference sequence). CDR3: CASSYSMSSGNAIYF. Here the CDR3 DNA reads TGTGCCAGCAGTTACTCGATGAGCTCTGGAAACGCCATATATTTT.

This clonotype showed up many times. The gene calls are TRBV3-1 and TRBJ2-1, with TRBD1 matching 8 bases. The ends lost 0 bases at V and 7 bases at J; junction bases unmatched: 8. CDR1 is LGHDT and CDR2 is YNNKEL in the germline V gene (reference sequence). The CDR3 runs to 16 residues. The CDR3 bases are TGTGCCAGCAGCCAAGATATCAGGGGGCTTTTTAATGAGCAGTTCTTC. It yields the protein CASSQDIRGLFNEQFF.

This clonotype was recorded a few times. J is TRBJ2-3 and V is TRBV12-3 or TRBV12-4; 9 nucleotides match TRBD2. The CDR3 covers 14 residues. Germline trimming cut 5 bases from V and 4 bases from J; bases unmatched to any gene: 4. The CDR3 DNA follows: TGTGCCAGCAGTCCCGGGACTAGCCCAGATACGCAGTATTTT. It translates to CASSPGTSPDTQYF.